This T cell receptor (beta chain) was observed in a study of control samples from healthy donors and cancer patients (dated by TCRdb to between 2020 and 2021). V loses 3 bases of germline sequence and J loses 0 bases, and the interval between the two ends is 6 bases. Via the germline V gene, CDR1 is LGHNA and CDR2 YNFKEQ. The cysteine opens and the phenylalanine closes a CDR3 of 14 amino acids. Just CDR3 DNA is preserved here, 42 bases in frame from base 1. The library was generated by the immunoSEQ multiplex PCR assay. The table comes from immuneACCESS by way of TCRdb, which keeps in-frame sequences with V and J called. Part of the clones is missing from these tables; in studies checked, under half for an unresolved V gene and the rest for unknown reasons. The sample data list roughly 450,000 clones, and 75% to 95% of these were observed just once. Clones ranked in the top ten supply 5.5% to 7.5% of the sample.

Worth noting for this clone: The target of this receptor is not known. Per-base quality was not reported, and no clone a single base away is much larger than it.

The chain was built from TRBV4-2 and TRBJ1-5, with no confident D gene call. Sequencing used PBMCs. This TCR came from a man in his forties with head and neck cancer. CDR3 reads: CASSHASSNQPQHF. The sequence in DNA is TGTGCCAGCAGCCATGCGAGTAGCAATCAGCCCCAGCATTTT.